The 8 T cell receptor beta chains below come from one sample, sequenced in a study of T cells in localized non-small cell lung cancer (dated by TCRdb to 2020 to 2021). The protocol used for the library was the immunoSEQ multiplex PCR assay. Here the immuneACCESS table is served through TCRdb, limited to in-frame sequences with V and J called. Missing clones are a known gap in these copies; in checked studies unresolved V genes cover under half, and the rest lacks a known reason. For this sample the table gives 20,000 to 25,000 clones, of which about nine tenths were detected only once. 10% to 15% of the sample rests with the top ten. The material sequenced was PBMCs, taken before any cancer treatment. Every receptor here comes from a man aged 40 to 70 with stage II squamous cell lung carcinoma.

The J gene is TRBJ1-5, the V gene TRBV19; D not resolved. Trimming left V 7 bases short and J 4 bases short, with 8 bases between. Germline-derived CDR1 and CDR2 are LNHDA and SQIVND (reference sequence). This CDR3 has 12 residues. CDR3 DNA sequence: TGTGCCAGTAACGCAGGAAATCAGCCCCAGCATTTT. Amino acid sequence: CASNAGNQPQHF.

The gene calls are TRBV7-3 and TRBJ2-3; 7 nucleotides line up with TRBD2. Germline loops: CDR1 SGHTA, CDR2 FQGTGA. V lost 3 bases, J lost 3 bases, and 3 bases stayed unmatched. The CDR3 totals 14 residues. CDR3 sequence reads: CASSFGGRTDTQYF. The CDR3 DNA follows: TGTGCCAGCAGCTTCGGGGGGAGGACAGATACGCAGTATTTT.

The chain combines TRBV28 with TRBJ1-5; possible D gene TRBD1, 5 bases. The CDR3 has 14 residues. Germline V gene sequence: CDR1 MDHEN, CDR2 SYDVKM. Trimming took 8 bases from V and 0 from J, leaving 11 bases between them. The CDR3 reads CASHGASSNQPQHF. In nucleotides, the CDR3 is TGTGCCAGCCACGGGGCCTCTAGCAATCAGCCCCAGCATTTT.

The J gene is TRBJ2-2, the V gene TRBV27; D is ambiguous. Germline CDR1 MNHEY, CDR2 SMNVEV (reference sequence). V was clipped by 4 bases and J by 5 bases, with 8 bases between them. The CDR3 is 13 amino acids. CDR3 sequence: CASSWGRTGELFF. The CDR3 DNA follows: TGTGCCAGCAGTTGGGGTCGTACCGGGGAGCTGTTTTTT.

V usage is TRBV9 and J usage is TRBJ1-3; no reliable D call. Germline-derived CDR1 and CDR2 are SGDLS and YYNGEE. This CDR3 is built from 15 residues. The V gene lost 3 bases and the J gene lost 4 bases, with 14 bases spanning the gap. The CDR3 here is CASSGGSPDGNTIYF. The CDR3 DNA sequence: TGTGCCAGCAGCGGTGGATCTCCCGACGGAAACACCATATATTTT.

The CDR3 DNA is TGCGCCAGCAGCTCCGACAACGTCTATGGCTACACCTTC. This encodes CASSSDNVYGYTF. This chain links TRBV5-1 with TRBJ1-2; D ambiguous. The V and J ends lost 3 bases and 4 bases respectively, with 10 bases between them. There are 13 residues in the CDR3. Per the germline V gene, CDR1 is SGHRS and CDR2 is YFSETQ.

The chain recombines TRBV5-1 with TRBJ2-7; no firm D call. This CDR3 is 13 amino acids long. Trimming shortened V by 3 bases and J by 7 bases, and 14 bases separated the two germline ends. The V gene's germline CDR1 is SGHRS and CDR2 YFSETQ. CDR3 in amino acids: CASSSAPQGEQYF. The CDR3 DNA follows: TGCGCCAGCAGCTCGGCCCCACAAGGGGAGCAGTACTTC.

The chain joins TRBV11-2 to TRBJ2-1; 10 nucleotides agree with TRBD2. Germline values: CDR1 SGHAT, CDR2 FQNNGV. The V segment lost 6 bases and the J segment 6 bases; nucleotides outside the gene matches: 11. The CDR3 has 16 residues. CDR3: CASRDGSGGAFNEQFF. The DNA of the CDR3 is TGTGCCAGCAGAGATGGAAGCGGGGGGGCCTTCAATGAGCAGTTCTTC.